This TCR beta chain was found in a study of vaccination effects on CD4 cells after COVID-19. Sequencing used immunoSEQ multiplex PCR; TCRdb keeps in-frame clones, though not all of them. The sample carries 75,000 to 100,000 clones, more than 60% recorded once. Prior to sequencing, the ViraFEST assay stimulated PBMC with viral peptide pools, which expanded the antigen-specific CD4+ T cells. Culture proceeded for nine to ten days, and CD4+ T cells were then isolated. Either the BNT162b2 or mRNA-1273 vaccine was given to participants in two doses. According to the study, vaccine recipients showed no prior SARS-CoV-2 infection and negative nucleocapsid antibodies. Half the medium was replaced with IL-2 medium on days 3 and 7. Remarks on this clone: Its antigen is undetermined.

Germline CDR1 reads SGHRS; CDR2 reads YFSETQ. CDR3 length: 17 amino acids. V lost 5 bases, J lost 3 bases, and 13 bases stayed unmatched. The material was CD4+ T cells from PBMCs cultured with HCoV-OC43 spike peptides, obtained after COVID-19 vaccination. Described subset: HCoV-OC43 spike overlapping peptide pool stimulation. The origin of this receptor is a human donor who received a COVID-19 vaccine. The chain uses TRBV5-1 and TRBJ1-5, with TRBD1 matching over 8 bases. CDR3 coding DNA: TGCGCCAGCAGGCAAAGGACAGGGTCCCTTGCCAATCAGCCCCAGCATTTT. This codes for CASRQRTGSLANQPQHF. Together with reference TRBV5-1 and TRBJ1-5, the CDR3 gives the full variable domain: KAGVTQTPRYLIKTRGQQVTLSCSPISGHRSVSWYQQTPGQGLQFLFEYFSETQRNKGNFPGRFSGRQFSNSRSEMNVSTLELGDSALYLCASRQRTGSLANQPQHFGDGTRLSIL.